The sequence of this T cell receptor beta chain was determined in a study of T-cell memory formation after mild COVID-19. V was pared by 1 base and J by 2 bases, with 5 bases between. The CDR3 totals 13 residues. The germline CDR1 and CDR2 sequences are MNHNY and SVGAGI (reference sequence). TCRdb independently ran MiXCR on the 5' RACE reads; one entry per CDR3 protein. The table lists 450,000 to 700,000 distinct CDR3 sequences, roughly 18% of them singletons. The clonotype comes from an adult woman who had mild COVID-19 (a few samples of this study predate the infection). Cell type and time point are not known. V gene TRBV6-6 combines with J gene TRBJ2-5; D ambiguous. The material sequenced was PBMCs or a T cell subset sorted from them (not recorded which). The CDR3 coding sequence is TGTGCCAGCAGTTACTGGGGTCAAGAGACCCAGTACTTC. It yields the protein CASSYWGQETQYF.